A single sample gave rise to the 7 T cell receptor beta chains below, sequenced in a study of vaccination and CD4 T cells after COVID-19. Cultured CD4+ T cell DNA underwent sequencing with the Oncomine TCR Beta short-read assay. TCRdb reprocessed the PCR reads with MiXCR, giving one entry per CDR3 protein. The sample shows roughly 13,000 distinct CDR3 sequences, just under 75% of them seen only once. As to treatment: 10-day PBMC culture with coronavirus spike peptide pools or control peptides (ViraFEST assay). No antigens are known for them. The sample comprised CD4+ T cells from blood, cultured in vitro. All receptors come from a human donor who had recovered from COVID-19.

This rearrangement joins TRBV6-1 to TRBJ2-7, with unresolved D. Per the germline V gene, CDR1 is MNHNS and CDR2 is SASEGT. The CDR3 consists of 15 residues. V lost 6 bases to trimming and J lost 2 bases, with 17 bases between them. In DNA form, the CDR3 reads TGTGCCAGCAGAGATAGCCGCACCCGTGCCTACGAGCAGTACTTC. It specifies CASRDSRTRAYEQYF.

This clonotype was found a few times. The CDR3 DNA is TGTGCCAGCAGCAAAGCGCACGTTATGAACACTGAAGCTTTCTTT. Translated: CASSKAHVMNTEAFF. The chain recombines TRBV21-1 with TRBJ1-1. TRBV21-1 is marked as a pseudogene. This CDR3 comprises 15 residues.

For this clonotype: One end of the junction varies from germline; a read error may be responsible. The chain combines TRBV7-2 with TRBJ1-5, with D perhaps TRBD1 (6 bases). CDR1 SGHTA and CDR2 FQGNSA come from the germline V gene. CDR3 size: 16 residues. This CDR3 is CASSLSWGASNEPQHF. The CDR3 DNA follows: TGTGCCAGCAGCCTCTCTTGGGGGGCAAGCAATGAGCCCCAGCATTTT.

The table lists this clonotype with a few counts. The chain couples TRBV19 to TRBJ2-3; 11 nucleotides line up with TRBD1. CDR1 is LNHDA and CDR2 is SQIVND in the germline V gene (reference sequence). The CDR3 is 15 amino acids. Trimming cost V 5 bases and J 7 bases; bases outside gene matches: 8. The CDR3 here is CASSPGQGASNTQYF. CDR3 DNA: TGTGCCAGTAGTCCCGGACAGGGGGCATCGAATACGCAGTATTTT. The whole variable domain, remainder taken from reference TRBV19 and TRBJ2-3, is DGGITQSPKYLFRKEGQNVTLSCEQNLNHDAMYWYRQDPGQGLRLIYYSQIVNDFQKGDIAEGYSVSREKKESFPLTVTSAQKNPTAFYLCASSPGQGASNTQYFGPGTRLTVL.

V is TRBV28 and J is TRBJ1-5; the match to TRBD1 covers 7 bases. The V gene end was trimmed by 5 bases and the J gene end by 6 bases; junction bases not matched to a gene: 10. The CDR3 length is 15 residues. CDR1 is MDHEN, CDR2 SYDVKM, per germline. The CDR3 protein is CASSPGQRWVQPQHF. CDR3 DNA: TGTGCCAGCAGTCCGGGACAGCGGTGGGTTCAGCCCCAGCATTTT.

The chain links TRBV19 to TRBJ1-2, with 7 bases matching TRBD1. The V and J ends lost 6 bases and 2 bases, in that order; junction bases with no gene match: 3. From germline, CDR1 is LNHDA and CDR2 SQIVND (reference sequence). The CDR3 sequence is 13 residues long. The CDR3 nucleotides are TGTGCCAGTAGGTCGGGACAGAACTATGGCTACACCTTC. It encodes CASRSGQNYGYTF.

The gene calls are TRBV29-1 and TRBJ1-1, with a tentative D call TRBD1 (6 bases). Germline assignment: CDR1 SQVTM and CDR2 ANQGSEA. The CDR3 spans 14 residues. V lost 3 bases, J lost 4 bases, and 15 bases lay in between. The CDR3 spells CSVDWGARGTEAFF. The CDR3 DNA reads TGCAGCGTTGATTGGGGGGCCCGGGGCACTGAAGCTTTCTTT.